The T cell receptor (beta chain) under discussion was sequenced for a study of STAT5B mutations in CD4+ large granular lymphocyte leukemia. Original processing methods: Lowest detectable productive clonotype frequency was 2.59 x 10-5. Using immunoSEQ multiplex PCR, the repertoire was profiled, and TCRdb retains in-frame clones only, with some absent. The V and J calls and clone size come from that table; D and trimming were worked out from the DNA. The sample lists about 38,000 clones, 75% to 85% occurring once. As to this clone: Its antigen is currently unknown.

Findings and limits, study-wide: About a quarter of private leukemic clonotypes occurred rarely in other patients' non-leukemic repertoires. Data were not HLA-matched across samples.

The CDR3 has 16 amino acids. V was clipped by 5 bases and J by 0 bases, with 11 bases between them. Germline CDR1 and CDR2: SEHNR and FQNEAQ (reference sequence). The sequenced sample was CD4+ T cells from blood buffy coats. V usage is TRBV7-9 and J usage is TRBJ2-6; D might be TRBD1 (7 bases). This clonotype was obtained from a human donor in good health. For the CDR3, the DNA is TGTGCCAGCAGCAGGGGGGACAGCTCTGGGGCCAACGTCCTGACTTTC. Translating gives CASSRGDSSGANVLTF.